This T cell receptor (beta chain) was captured in a study of cytomegalovirus exposure and HLA in healthy donors. Findings and caveats of the study: A classifier reportedly called cytomegalovirus status with high sensitivity and specificity.

It was with 60 Vbeta and 13 Jbeta primers that the PCR ran. Original analysis: A later analysis counted about 80 million unique TCR beta chains, some 11 million shared. The table came from immunoSEQ multiplex PCR; TCRdb's copy has only in-frame clones and leaves some out. From that table come the V and J calls and clone size; the DNA was used to work out D and trimming. The data contain 150,000 to 180,000 clones, around 79% of them singletons. With respect to this clone: Its antigen is unidentified.

The V gene's germline CDR1 is SGHDT and CDR2 YYEEEE. Deletions cut 0 bases from V and 5 bases from J, with 17 bases between. The CDR3 totals 17 residues. This chain uses TRBV5-6 with TRBJ2-2; tentative D call: TRBD2 (5 bases). The TCR sequence derives from a man between 18 and 29 years old in good health and CMV-seronegative. Sequenced sample: PBMCs. CDR3 coding DNA: TGTGCCAGCAGCTTGGAAGTAGGGTGGAGAGGGACCGGGGAGCTGTTTTTT. Translated: CASSLEVGWRGTGELFF.